This entry is about one TCR beta chain. This clonotype appeared many times. What this receptor recognizes is not known. It has no much larger one-base neighbor in the sample; base qualities were not kept. Stable Graves' hyperthyroidism was defined as the absence of progression to ophthalmopathy over 18 months of follow-up. Hyperthyroidism patients were newly diagnosed, with disease duration under 2 months, and aged 18 to 65 years. Any patient with an uncontrolled infection, another autoimmune disease, pregnancy or lactation was excluded. Diagnoses were based on clinical symptoms, serum thyroxine and TRAb, thyroid ultrasound and orbital computed tomography. PBMCs were isolated from about 9.2 ml of fresh peripheral blood by Ficoll-Paque density gradient centrifugation. Total RNA was extracted using Trizol reagent, and RNA quality was assessed on an Agilent 2100 Bioanalyzer. These data belong to a study of T cells in Graves' hyperthyroidism and ophthalmopathy (dated by TCRdb to between 2018 and 2021). Context from the whole study: Peripheral blood was collected at initial diagnosis, before any treatment. TCR Vbeta CDR3 sequencing of roughly 140 peripheral blood samples (roughly 43 ophthalmopathy, about 80 hyperthyroidism and some 17 progressor patients) is reported in the paper. For training and testing, the approximately 97 patients in the discovery cohort were randomly divided in a 7:3 ratio. The study also compared thyroid tissue and blood T-cell repertoires from a handful of Graves' hyperthyroidism patients. After blood sampling, hyperthyroidism patients were treated with methimazole at a starting dose of 30 mg daily, and ophthalmopathy patients were treated with high-dose intravenous methylprednisolone. Prospective prediction of ophthalmopathy was tested in an independent validation cohort of about 19 hyperthyroidism patients and some 17 patients who later progressed to ophthalmopathy. To identify distinguishing TCR V-J signatures, a discovery cohort of 95 to 100 patients was used, comprising under 45 with Graves' ophthalmopathy and around 57 with stable Graves' hyperthyroidism. Broad study findings and their caveats: Blood samples also contained most of the expanded thyroid clonotypes (frequency above 0.001), which suggests that blood repertoires may reflect thyroid immune responses. In validation, progression to ophthalmopathy was predicted by the model with 70.59% sensitivity and 72.22% specificity, a median of approximately 6.5 months before onset. In cross-validation, a model built on a 13 V-J signature told ophthalmopathy apart from stable hyperthyroidism with about 90% sensitivity and roughly 83% specificity, and in testing the same model reached 80%/75%. No statistical method was used to set the sample size in advance, and investigators knew the group allocation.

The TCR beta CDR3 regions were amplified from the RNA transcripts. For the first round of RT-PCR on the TCR CDR3, the HTBI primer set was used together with the Qiagen OneStep RT-PCR kit. Libraries were constructed in a second round of multiplex PCR, after which size selection and purification were performed. The libraries were sequenced on an Illumina HiSeq2000 using paired-end 100 bp reads. Per the original workflow: SOAPnuke was used to process the raw data, with reads discarded if the reads contained adapters or uncalled bases, had a mean Phred below 15, or lacked an exact constant-primer or identifier match. High-quality paired reads were merged using COPE v1.2.5, and each unique nucleotide sequence was defined as a clonotype. MiTCR v1.1 was used to align clonotypes to the IMGT TRBV, TRBD and TRBJ reference segments. The analysis was restricted to V-J combinations with a frequency above 0.0001, which together covered over 99% of the repertoires. A TCS score was defined as the ratio between F50 (clonal expansion) and ExV (chaos), using BLOSUM62-based TCRdist between CDR3 peptides within each V-J. Welch's t-statistics and random forest reduced approximately 520 V-J features to under 15, which were used in a naive Bayes classifier (R e1071). TCRdb's own reprocessing of the public reads used fastp at Q25 and MiXCR and kept productive beta chains. For every CDR3 protein sequence, its rows merge into one entry that carries the most common genes and DNA. The V and J calls here are based on TCRdb, not the publication. The sample profile shows some 180,000 distinct CDR3 sequences; about 15% of them were found once. The top ten constitute about 50% of the sample.

Between the V and J ends, shortened by 4 bases and 4 bases respectively, the junction contains 13 bases. Its CDR3 holds 14 amino acids, cysteine through phenylalanine. The only DNA kept is the CDR3, 42 bases in frame from the first base. For CDR1 and CDR2, the germline V gene lists SGHDN and FVKESK. This clonotype originated in a woman between 45 and 65 years old with Graves' hyperthyroidism. In this chain, TRBV14 is recombined with TRBJ2-5, with no confident D gene call. Material: blood. The DNA sequence follows: TGTGCCAGCAGCCCACAACAAAGGGCAGAGACCCAGTACTTC. It encodes CASSPQQRAETQYF.